This T cell receptor (beta chain) derives from a study of shared clonotypes between healthy human individuals. Whole-study results and caveats: The small donor group covered limited genetic and exposure diversity.

At the deep level, the assay was run. Using immunoSEQ multiplex PCR, the repertoire was profiled, and TCRdb retains in-frame clones only, with some absent. Seen here are over 850,000 clones, around 82% observed once, and the top ten hold around 0.61%. Comments on this clone: Its antigen is unidentified.

The study drew its donors from healthy HIV-negative adults without recent acute infections or vaccinations. Splitting of CD4+ cells produced CD45RA+ naive and CD45RA-negative memory subsets. This CDR3 is 12 amino acids long. Per germline, CDR1 ENHRY and CDR2 SYGVKD. Trimming took 6 bases from V and 10 from J; bases not matched to a gene: 7. The sequence came from a man aged 18 to 30 in good health. Some clones in this sample may be carry-over from other donors' samples. Sequences were obtained from memory CD4+ T cells from PBMCs. Subset in this sample: CD45RA-negative fraction. The chain employs TRBV10-3 and TRBJ1-2; TRBD1 matches at 8 bases. CDR3 in amino acids: CAIRQTGGDYTF. CDR3 nucleotides: TGTGCCATCAGGCAAACAGGGGGAGACTACACCTTC.